The rows below give T cell receptor beta chains drawn from one sample of a study of OX40 agonist ivuxolimab in advanced cancers. Sequencing was performed with immunoSEQ multiplex PCR; in TCRdb, only in-frame clones are kept and a portion is missing. This table holds about 93,000 clones, 94% found once. The starting material was CD4+ or CD8+ T cells sorted from blood, obtained in a trial of the OX40 agonist ivuxolimab. Receptor source: an adult with an advanced solid tumor such as melanoma, head and neck, liver or kidney cancer. Both conserved end residues are part of each CDR3. The D gene is left open where the match is weak. Some rows have no size entry. The others give once, few or many, or a class for an expanded clone.

TRBJ1-2 TRBD1 NA TRBV28 CASRPFDRGTLYGYTF TGTGCCAGCAGGCCCTTTGACAGGGGAACTCTCTATGGCTACACCTTC
TRBJ1-6 NA NA TRBV6-5 CASSYSKGGHNSPLHF TGTGCCAGCAGTTACTCGAAGGGGGGCCATAATTCACCCCTCCACTTT
TRBJ1-1 NA NA TRBV5-4 CASSFGQTNTEAFF TGTGCCAGCAGCTTTGGACAGACGAACACTGAAGCTTTCTTT
TRBJ1-1 TRBD1 NA TRBV6-6 CASGQGSLSAFF TGTGCCAGCGGACAGGGCAGTCTTTCCGCTTTCTTT
TRBJ2-1 TRBD2 NA TRBV27 CASTSSGNEQFF TGTGCCAGCACTTCTAGCGGCAATGAGCAGTTCTTC
TRBJ2-2 NA NA TRBV21-1 CASSKVGTAGDTGELFF TGTGCCAGCAGCAAAGTGGGGACGGCGGGAGACACCGGGGAGCTGTTTTTT
TRBJ1-3 NA NA TRBV7-2 CASSLGQGSGNTIYF TGTGCCAGCAGCTTAGGGCAGGGGTCCGGAAACACCATATATTTT
TRBJ1-1 NA NA TRBV27 CASSPGRETNTEAFF TGTGCCAGCAGCCCGGGACGAGAAACGAACACTGAAGCTTTCTTT
TRBJ2-7 TRBD2 NA TRBV10-3 CAISDPTSGLAEQYF TGTGCCATCAGTGACCCGACTAGCGGCCTCGCGGAGCAGTACTTC
TRBJ2-7 NA few TRBV18 CASSPPSYEQYF TGTGCCAGCTCACCACCCTCCTACGAGCAGTACTTC